This T cell receptor (beta chain) stems from a study of shared clonotypes between healthy human individuals (dated by TCRdb to between 2020 and 2021). Regarding the complete study: A few men and a couple of women, aged 18 to 49 years, made up the cohort. The study deeply sequenced blood TCR repertoires of five healthy adults to estimate repertoire size and the extent of clonotype sharing between individuals. For each donor, three plates each were used for CD4 naive and CD4 memory, two plates were used for CD8 naive, and one plate was used for CD8 memory. To increase sequencing depth and limit assay-specific biases, TCR repertoire library preparation and sequencing were carried out by different laboratories using diverse techniques. Leukapheresis yielded between about 0.94 and 8.9 billion PBMCs per donor. General conclusions and limits of the study: When a few donors were compared, the shared fraction of clonotypes was about 5% for naive CD4, 3% to 4% for naive CD8, 2.3% for memory CD4, and around 0.4% for memory CD8. Sampling was limited to blood, and TCR repertoires in tissue likely differ from TCR repertoires in blood. Rarefaction of sorted-subset datasets indicated incomplete sequencing despite the large sequencing depth. Because the study included a small number of donors, the genetic and exposure-history diversity represented was limited. Estimated clonotype richness was generally larger for naive than for memory subsets. Pairwise subsampling indicated that sequencing depth was expected to affect the degree of clonotype sharing among donors. Clonotypes shared by all four sorted-subset donors showed higher generation probabilities than non-shared clonotypes.

With regard to this clone: Its antigen is still unknown. Nothing much larger sits one base from this clone, and base qualities are not available.

TCR CDR3 regions were amplified from genomic DNA by multiplex PCR using the deep immunoSEQ assay. Extracted genomic DNA from each cell subset was spread evenly across all wells of several immunoSEQ 96-well plates, with each plate serving as a replicate. Each replicate PCR for sorted subsets received about 0.2 ug genomic DNA, equal to some 32,000 T cell genomes. Purified libraries were quantified with a Qubit 3.0 fluorometer, sized on a Bioanalyzer 2100, and re-quantified with the KAPA Library Quantification kit. A separate single-read 150-cycle Illumina NextSeq 550 flow cell was used to sequence each immunoSEQ 96-well plate. Per the original workflow: Because the immunoSEQ output held only junctional sequences and lacked quality scores, the filtering could not match the filtering applied to full-length reads. To assign V/J genes and CDR3, sequences were annotated against IMGT germline references using PyIR, a Python wrapper for IgBLAST v1.9. Reads were removed for weak V/J assignments (E-value above 1e-6), missing CDR3, stop codons, out-of-frame junctions, or ambiguous translated residues. A V3J clonotype was defined by an identical inferred V gene, J gene, and CDR3 amino acid sequence. To compute the percentage overlap between repertoires, the number of shared unique clonotypes was divided by the size of the smaller repertoire. Three approaches were used to assess repertoire richness: RTK rarefaction, the Chao1 estimator, and Recon v2.1 estimates of unobserved clonotypes. Generation probabilities for all TCRbeta clonotypes obtained by the gDNA method from four donors were computed using OLGA. The clones in this table, taken by TCRdb from immuneACCESS, are in-frame only. Not every clone is retained; where verified, under half of the shortfall comes from an unresolved V gene, and the cause of the rest is unknown. V, J and clone size were drawn from that table, and D and trimming were deduced from the DNA. This sample holds 650,000 to 700,000 clones; about 90% were observed only once. The ten largest account for about a third of the sample.

Per the germline V gene, SGHVS is the CDR1 and FQNEAQ is the CDR2. From the cysteine through the phenylalanine, the CDR3 covers 14 amino acids. The read is trimmed to its CDR3 DNA, 42 bases read in frame from base 1. The donors were healthy, HIV-negative adults with no recently reported acute infections or vaccinations. Every donor was a Caucasian adult living in Nashville, Tennessee, USA. CD8 memory samples consisted of magnetically selected CD45RO+ cells combined with CCR7-negative CD45RA+ effector memory (TemRA) cells. After blood collection by leukapheresis, PBMCs were isolated using Ficoll-Histopaque density gradient centrifugation and then cryopreserved in the vapor phase of liquid nitrogen. Purity and quantity of every magnetically sorted T cell population were checked by analytical flow cytometry. From each sorted fraction, genomic DNA was isolated and quantified by UV absorbance on a Nanodrop 2000c.

The chain couples TRBV7-8 to TRBJ2-5, and TRBD1 aligns with 9 junction nucleotides. Near its end, the DNA agrees better with TRBJ2-7, so the J call may be wrong. The TCR sequence derives from a man aged 18 to 30 in good health. Some clones in this sample may be carry-over from other donors' samples. Sequencing was carried out using memory CD8+ T cells from PBMCs. The sample's cell subset or site label, decoded: CD45RO+ cells pooled with CCR7-negative TemRA cells. The CDR3: CASSIRDRVNEQYF. The nucleotide sequence reads as follows: TGTGCCAGCAGTATCCGGGACAGGGTCAACGAGCAGTACTTC.